Here is one TCR beta chain with its context. The sample comes from a study of blood T cell repertoires in COVID-19. Study information: Samples representing acute and convalescent COVID-19 were sourced from the United States, Italy and Spain. The cDNA or gDNA used as material had been derived from T cells, B-cell-depleted T cells, or PBMCs.

Seattle-derived patients entered the study during active infection and were followed longitudinally. CDR3 size: 13 residues. Between the trimmed V and J ends, which lost 3 bases and 3 bases, there was a span of 9 bases. From germline, CDR1 is PRHDT and CDR2 FYEKMQ (reference sequence). Original data processing: Amplifying reference gene primers gave estimates of nucleated cell counts. Sequencing used immunoSEQ multiplex PCR; TCRdb keeps in-frame clones, though not all of them. V and J calls plus clone size are reproduced from that table; the DNA served to infer D and trimming. The sample contains around 120,000 clones, 90% of which appear only once.

This receptor was obtained from a woman in her sixties with COVID-19, enrolled during active disease. Sequenced input: peripheral blood. The genes are TRBV13 and TRBJ2-7; D gene ambiguous. CDR3 sequence: CASSFAGCYEQYF. The DNA for the CDR3 is TGTGCCAGCAGCTTCGCAGGCTGCTACGAGCAGTACTTC.